The rows below give T cell receptor beta chains drawn from one sample of a study of shared clonotypes between healthy human individuals. Sequencing was performed with immunoSEQ multiplex PCR; in TCRdb, only in-frame clones are kept and a portion is missing. The data hold some 530,000 clones, with about 84% observed a single time. Material for sequencing was PBMCs. Every receptor here comes from a woman aged 40-49 years in good health. Some clones in this sample may be carry-over from other donors' samples. Each CDR3 is given with its conserved first and last residue. The D gene is left open where the match is weak. Not every row has a clone size; where given, it reads once, few, many or a size class.

>TRBJ1-5|-|TRBV2|once
CASSAPLGGSVDQPQHF
TGTGCCAGCAGCGCTCCCCTGGGGGGGAGCGTTGATCAGCCCCAGCATTTT
>TRBJ1-5|-|TRBV7-8|-
CASSLQGNNQPQHF
TGTGCCAGCAGCTTACAGGGTAACAATCAGCCCCAGCATTTT
>TRBJ2-7|TRBD1|TRBV6-6|once
CASSYSMGQKPYEQYF
TGTGCCAGCAGTTACTCGATGGGACAGAAGCCCTACGAGCAGTACTTC
>TRBJ2-3|-|TRBV30|-
CAWSGGGPTDTQYF
TGTGCCTGGAGTGGGGGGGGCCCCACAGATACGCAGTATTTT
>TRBJ2-5|-|TRBV19|once
CASSMGSALSRETQYF
TGTGCCAGTAGTATGGGCAGCGCTTTGAGTCGGGAGACCCAGTACTTC
>TRBJ2-2|-|TRBV19|-
CASSRWISGELFF
TGTGCCAGTAGTCGATGGATATCCGGGGAGCTGTTTTTT
>TRBJ1-1|TRBD1|TRBV25-1|-
CASSEPGDRNTEAFF
TGTGCCAGCAGTGAACCCGGGGACAGGAACACTGAAGCTTTCTTT
>TRBJ1-3|-|TRBV10-2|-
CASSDGGRSGNTIYF
TGCGCCAGCAGTGATGGCGGACGCTCTGGAAACACCATATATTTT
>TRBJ2-2|-|TRBV27|-
CASSFVTGELFF
TGTGCCAGCAGTTTTGTCACCGGGGAGCTGTTTTTT
>TRBJ1-2|-|TRBV5-6|-
CASSIGQAGYTF
TGTGCCAGCAGCATAGGACAAGCCGGCTACACCTTC
>TRBJ1-1|-|TRBV2|-
CASSVLPGSTEAFF
TGTGCCAGCAGTGTTCTACCAGGGTCCACTGAAGCTTTCTTT
>TRBJ1-2|-|TRBV6-1|many
CASSEGPGRRYGYTF
TGTGCCAGCAGTGAAGGGCCGGGACGCCGCTATGGCTACACCTTC
>TRBJ2-5|-|TRBV4-1|-
CASSQERGRVETQYF
TGCGCCAGCAGCCAAGAACGGGGGAGAGTCGAGACCCAGTACTTC
>TRBJ2-3|TRBD2|TRBV7-3|-
CASSLYGRAEDTQYF
TGTGCCAGCAGCTTATACGGGAGGGCCGAAGATACGCAGTATTTT
>TRBJ1-6|TRBD1|TRBV30|-
CAIGTGDNSPLHF
TGTGCCATCGGGACAGGGGATAATTCACCCCTCCACTTT
>TRBJ2-3|TRBD2|TRBV19|-
CASIPGLATDTQYF
TGTGCCAGTATCCCGGGACTAGCGACAGATACGCAGTATTTT
>TRBJ2-2|-|TRBV29-1|-
CSVEYVGNTGELFF
TGCAGCGTTGAATATGTGGGGAACACCGGGGAGCTGTTTTTT
>TRBJ1-1|-|TRBV7-3|-
CASSAEANTEAFF
TGTGCCAGCAGCGCAGAGGCTAACACTGAAGCTTTCTTT
>TRBJ1-1|-|TRBV19|-
CASTPTVNTEAFF
TGTGCCAGTACTCCCACCGTGAACACTGAAGCTTTCTTT
>TRBJ2-1|TRBD2|TRBV7-8|-
CASSLGEGGSDNEQFF
TGTGCCAGCAGCTTAGGGGAGGGCGGGAGCGACAATGAGCAGTTCTTC
>TRBJ2-1|-|TRBV27|-
CASSLVPGANNEQFF
TGTGCCAGCAGTTTAGTTCCGGGAGCAAACAATGAGCAGTTCTTC
>TRBJ2-7|TRBD1|TRBV19|-
CASSIAWRTGDYEQYF
TGTGCCAGTAGTATAGCGTGGCGGACAGGGGACTACGAGCAGTACTTC
>TRBJ2-1|-|TRBV19|-
CASSKTRVDEQFF
TGTGCCAGTAGTAAGACCAGGGTAGATGAGCAGTTCTTC
>TRBJ2-3|-|TRBV29-1|-
CSVRVGGTDTQYF
TGCAGCGTCAGGGTTGGGGGCACAGATACGCAGTATTTT
>TRBJ2-7|-|TRBV7-2|once
CASSLDAGPPYEQYF
TGTGCCAGCAGCTTAGATGCAGGTCCTCCCTACGAGCAGTACTTC
>TRBJ1-3|-|TRBV19|-
CASRADIGSGNTIYF
TGTGCCAGTAGGGCAGACATCGGGTCTGGAAACACCATATATTTT
>TRBJ1-1|TRBD1|TRBV5-1|-
CASSLEARGAGTEAFF
TGCGCCAGCAGCTTGGAGGCCAGGGGGGCAGGCACTGAAGCTTTCTTT
>TRBJ1-1|-|TRBV6-1|-
CASSEALTVVEGEAFF
TGTGCCAGCAGTGAAGCCTTAACAGTGGTGGAGGGTGAAGCTTTCTTT
>TRBJ2-3|TRBD2|TRBV30|-
CAWSVKAGAADTQYF
TGTGCCTGGAGTGTAAAGGCGGGAGCGGCAGATACGCAGTATTTT
>TRBJ2-3|TRBD2|TRBV25-1|-
CASSDPSGSTDTQYF
TGTGCCAGCAGTGATCCTAGCGGGAGTACAGATACGCAGTATTTT
>TRBJ2-1|-|TRBV18|-
CASSPATPNNEQFF
TGTGCCAGCTCACCGGCGACACCGAACAATGAGCAGTTCTTC
>TRBJ2-7|-|TRBV7-6|-
CASSFGGSLGEQYF
TGTGCCAGCAGCTTCGGCGGGTCACTGGGGGAGCAGTACTTC
>TRBJ2-1|TRBD1|TRBV28|-
CASLRGPEQFF
TGTGCCAGCCTCAGGGGGCCCGAGCAGTTCTTC
>TRBJ2-1|-|TRBV7-9|-
CASSLVSDWEQFF
TGTGCCAGCAGCTTGGTGAGCGACTGGGAGCAGTTCTTC
>TRBJ1-1|TRBD1|TRBV11-2|-
CASSLRGQGNTEAFF
TGTGCCAGCAGCTTAAGAGGACAGGGGAACACTGAAGCTTTCTTT
>TRBJ2-7|-|TRBV28|-
CASSRGYEQYF
TGTGCCAGCAGCCGTGGGTACGAGCAGTACTTC
>TRBJ1-1|TRBD1|TRBV5-1|-
CASSSQGARATEAFF
TGCGCCAGCAGCTCCCAGGGGGCGAGGGCCACTGAAGCTTTCTTT
>TRBJ1-1|-|TRBV19|-
CASSRLLNTEAFF
TGTGCCAGTAGTAGGCTATTGAACACTGAAGCTTTCTTT
>TRBJ2-5|TRBD2|TRBV7-7|-
CASSSSGRETQYF
TGTGCTAGCAGCTCTAGCGGGAGAGAGACCCAGTACTTC
>TRBJ2-2|-|TRBV7-9|-
CASSDTGYGELFF
TGTGCCAGCAGCGACACAGGGTACGGGGAGCTGTTTTTT
>TRBJ1-1|-|TRBV5-6|-
CASSSLYPSTEAFF
TGTGCCAGCAGCTCCCTGTATCCGAGCACTGAAGCTTTCTTT
>TRBJ2-3|-|TRBV30|-
CARNRDSTDTQYF
TGTGCCCGGAACCGGGACTCCACAGATACGCAGTATTTT
>TRBJ2-2|-|TRBV5-1|once
CASSPRPGSTGELFF
TGCGCCAGCAGCCCCCGACCCGGGAGCACCGGGGAGCTGTTTTTT
>TRBJ2-7|-|TRBV7-2|-
CASSFLMGFTYEQYF
TGTGCCAGCAGCTTCCTAATGGGCTTCACCTACGAGCAGTACTTC
>TRBJ2-1|-|TRBV6-5|-
CASSHGPEQFF
TGTGCCAGCAGTCACGGCCCTGAGCAGTTCTTC
>TRBJ2-6|-|TRBV27|once
CASSLSQSGANVLTF
TGTGCCAGCAGTTTATCTCAATCTGGGGCCAACGTCCTGACTTTC
>TRBJ1-2|-|TRBV6-1|-
CASSEGEEGYGYTF
TGTGCCAGCAGTGAAGGGGAGGAGGGCTATGGCTACACCTTC
>TRBJ2-7|-|TRBV18|-
CASSPGPLNEQYF
TGTGCCAGCTCACCAGGGCCTCTCAACGAGCAGTACTTC
>TRBJ2-5|TRBD2|TRBV4-1|-
CASSQSTGTSGRAHPRAETQYF
TGCGCCAGCAGCCAGTCGACCGGGACTAGCGGGAGGGCTCACCCGCGGGCCGAGACCCAGTACTTC
>TRBJ2-7|TRBD1|TRBV7-8|-
CASSSGMSGQGYEQYF
TGTGCCAGCAGCTCAGGGATGTCGGGACAGGGCTACGAGCAGTACTTC
>TRBJ2-2|-|TRBV27|-
CASSLRGSGELFF
TGTGCCAGCAGTTTAAGGGGATCCGGGGAGCTGTTTTTT
>TRBJ1-2|-|TRBV5-1|-
CASSLDGGRDGYTF
TGCGCCAGCAGCTTGGATGGGGGCCGAGACGGCTACACCTTC
>TRBJ2-1|-|TRBV7-9|once
CASSLAGGHEQFF
TGTGCCAGCAGCTTAGCGGGGGGGCATGAGCAGTTCTTC
>TRBJ1-3|-|TRBV5-4|-
CASSRDIGNTIYF
TGTGCCAGCAGCCGGGACATCGGAAACACCATATATTTT
>TRBJ1-2|TRBD1|TRBV28|-
CASSIRTGGADYGYTF
TGTGCCAGCAGTATCCGGACAGGGGGCGCGGACTATGGCTACACCTTC
>TRBJ2-7|TRBD2|TRBV28|-
CASSLWTSGRREQYF
TGTGCCAGCAGTTTATGGACTAGCGGGAGGCGCGAGCAGTACTTC
>TRBJ2-7|TRBD2|TRBV28|-
CASTGTSGRSITYEQYF
TGTGCCAGCACCGGGACTAGCGGGAGGTCTATAACCTACGAGCAGTACTTC
>TRBJ2-1|-|TRBV7-9|-
CASSLMGGAPNEQFF
TGTGCCAGCAGCTTAATGGGTGGAGCACCCAATGAGCAGTTCTTC
>TRBJ2-1|-|TRBV11-2|-
CASRPALVNNEQFF
TGTGCCAGCAGACCAGCACTAGTTAACAATGAGCAGTTCTTC